This T cell receptor (beta chain) was retrieved from a study of OX40 agonist ivuxolimab in advanced cancers. Study as a whole: Three dose-escalation patients had partial responses: one with hepatocellular carcinoma and two with cutaneous melanoma. Whole-study results and caveats: CD8+ T cells averaged more expanded clones than CD4+.

The table came from immunoSEQ multiplex PCR; TCRdb's copy has only in-frame clones and leaves some out. The sample yields about 98,000 clones, 93% seen once. The V end lost 8 bases, the J end lost 0 bases, and 8 bases lay between the germline ends. The CDR3 spans 14 residues. The germline V gene has CDR1 LNHNV and CDR2 YYDKDF (reference sequence). Comments on this clone: The antigen is undetermined.

The genes are TRBV15 and TRBJ2-6; no definite D call. This receptor was identified in an adult with an advanced solid tumor such as melanoma, head and neck, liver or kidney cancer. Sample: CD4+ or CD8+ T cells sorted from blood, taken in a trial of the OX40 agonist ivuxolimab. The CDR3 DNA follows: TGTGCCACCTCTGAGAACTCTGGGGCCAACGTCCTGACTTTC. Its translation: CATSENSGANVLTF.